One and the same sample provided the 6 T cell receptor beta chains below, sequenced in a study of beta chain features in type 1 diabetes. The isolated RNA, all of it, was reverse transcribed, so expressed TCRB transcripts were what got sequenced. The protocol was immunoSEQ multiplex PCR, while the TCRdb copy is restricted to in-frame clones and leaves out a portion. The sample lists about 900,000 clones; roughly 15% were seen once. The sequenced sample consisted of naive CD4+ T cells from blood. The receptor source for this set is a woman younger than 35 in good health.

This clone was picked up a small number of times. The same CDR3 can be traced to other DNA sequences in this sample. This chain uses TRBV7-2 with TRBJ2-5; D gene ambiguous. Trimming took off 0 bases at V and 2 bases at J, with 4 bases between the two ends. CDR1 and CDR2 (germline): SGHTA, FQGNSA. The CDR3 consists of 13 residues. CDR3 protein: CASSLAAQETQYF. The DNA of the CDR3 is TGTGCCAGCAGCTTAGCGGCACAAGAGACCCAGTACTTC.

This clone has more than one count but fewer than ten. V and J are TRBV6-5 and TRBJ1-1; D possibly corresponds to TRBD1 (5 bases). Trimming removed 6 bases from V and 1 base from J, with 15 bases in between. CDR3 length equals 15 residues. Germline CDR1 MNHEY, CDR2 SVGAGI. The CDR3, as DNA: TGTGCCAGCAGCCGGGGGAGGTGGGCGAACACTGAAGCTTTCTTT. Translating gives CASSRGRWANTEAFF.

A few counts support this clone. Other DNA sequences from this sample encode an identical CDR3 as well. The rearrangement links TRBV7-2 to TRBJ2-1; D is perhaps TRBD1 (5 bases). The germline V and J ends were trimmed by 0 bases and 1 base, with 7 bases remaining between them. This CDR3 has 15 amino acids. Germline V lookup: CDR1 SGHTA, CDR2 FQGNSA. CDR3 sequence reads: CASSLAGASYNEQFF. The CDR3 DNA reads TGTGCCAGCAGCTTAGCAGGGGCATCCTACAATGAGCAGTTCTTC.

This chain uses TRBV7-2 with TRBJ2-3; TRBD1 is a possible D gene (5 bases). With 2 bases removed from V and 3 bases from J, the gap between germline ends came to 9 bases. The germline V gene encodes CDR1 SGHTA and CDR2 FQGNSA. The CDR3 is 14 residues long. CDR3: CASSLTGPTDTQYF. The CDR3 DNA sequence: TGTGCCAGCAGCTTAACAGGTCCGACAGATACGCAGTATTTT.

The V and J genes are TRBV9 and TRBJ2-1, with TRBD2 matching over 11 bases. CDR3 size: 17 residues. CDR1 and CDR2 from the germline V gene are SGDLS and YYNGEE. V shed 4 bases and J 8 bases; nucleotides not matched to a gene: 14. The CDR3 loop reads CASSPRRLAGLLDEQFF. The CDR3 DNA sequence: TGTGCCAGCAGCCCGAGACGACTAGCGGGATTACTGGATGAGCAGTTCTTC.

A few counts support this clone. The V and J genes are TRBV25-1 and TRBJ2-2; D is undetermined. The CDR3 has 14 residues. The V end was cut by 0 bases, the J end by 7 bases, with 9 bases between. Germline V gene lookup returns CDR1 MGHDK and CDR2 SYGVNS. CDR3 protein: CASSEYRQNGELFF. Written as DNA, the CDR3 is TGTGCCAGCAGTGAATACAGGCAAAACGGGGAGCTGTTTTTT.